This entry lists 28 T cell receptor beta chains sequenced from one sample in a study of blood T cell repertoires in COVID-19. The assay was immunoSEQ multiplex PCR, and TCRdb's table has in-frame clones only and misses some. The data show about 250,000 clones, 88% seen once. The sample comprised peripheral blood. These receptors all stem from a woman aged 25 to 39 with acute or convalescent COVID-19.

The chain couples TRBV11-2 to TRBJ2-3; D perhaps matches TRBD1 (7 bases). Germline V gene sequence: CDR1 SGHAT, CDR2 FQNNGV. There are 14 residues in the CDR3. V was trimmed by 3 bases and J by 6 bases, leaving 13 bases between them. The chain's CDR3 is CASSFAQGRDTQYF. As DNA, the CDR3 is TGTGCCAGCAGCTTTGCACAGGGGAGGGATACGCAGTATTTT.

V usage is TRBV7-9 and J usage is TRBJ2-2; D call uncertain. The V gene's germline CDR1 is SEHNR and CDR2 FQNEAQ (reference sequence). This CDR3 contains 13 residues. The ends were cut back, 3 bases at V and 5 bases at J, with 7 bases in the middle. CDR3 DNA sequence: TGTGCCAGCAGCTTTCCCGGGACCGGGGAGCTGTTTTTT. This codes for CASSFPGTGELFF. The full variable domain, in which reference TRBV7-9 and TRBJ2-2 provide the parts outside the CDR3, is DTGVSQNPRHKITKRGQNVTFRCDPISEHNRLYWYRQTLGQGPEFLTYFQNEAQLEKSRLLSDRFSAERPKGSFSTLEIQRTEQGDSAMYLCASSFPGTGELFFGEGSRLTVL.

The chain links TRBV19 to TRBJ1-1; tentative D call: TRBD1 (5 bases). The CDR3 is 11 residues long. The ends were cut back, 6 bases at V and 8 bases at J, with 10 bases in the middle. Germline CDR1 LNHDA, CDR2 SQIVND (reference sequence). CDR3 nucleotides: TGTGCCAGTAGCAGAGACAGAGAAGCTTTCTTT. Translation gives CASSRDREAFF. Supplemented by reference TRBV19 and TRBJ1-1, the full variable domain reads DGGITQSPKYLFRKEGQNVTLSCEQNLNHDAMYWYRQDPGQGLRLIYYSQIVNDFQKGDIAEGYSVSREKKESFPLTVTSAQKNPTAFYLCASSRDREAFFGQGTRLTVV.

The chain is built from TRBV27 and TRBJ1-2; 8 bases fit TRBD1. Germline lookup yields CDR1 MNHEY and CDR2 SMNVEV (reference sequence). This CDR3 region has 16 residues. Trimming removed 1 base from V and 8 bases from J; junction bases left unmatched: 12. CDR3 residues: CASSLFWSGQDGGYTF. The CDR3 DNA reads TGTGCCAGCAGTTTATTTTGGTCGGGACAGGACGGGGGCTACACCTTC.

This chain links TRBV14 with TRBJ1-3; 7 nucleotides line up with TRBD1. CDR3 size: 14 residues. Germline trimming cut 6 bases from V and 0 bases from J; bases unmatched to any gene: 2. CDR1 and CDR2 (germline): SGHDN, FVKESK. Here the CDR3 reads CASRRTGSGNTIYF. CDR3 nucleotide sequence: TGTGCCAGCAGGAGGACAGGCTCTGGAAACACCATATATTTT. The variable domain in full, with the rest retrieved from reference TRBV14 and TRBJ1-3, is EAGVTQFPSHSVIEKGQTVTLRCDPISGHDNLYWYRRVMGKEIKFLLHFVKESKQDESGMPNNRFLAERTGGTYSTLKVQPAELEDSGVYFCASRRTGSGNTIYFGEGSWLTVV.

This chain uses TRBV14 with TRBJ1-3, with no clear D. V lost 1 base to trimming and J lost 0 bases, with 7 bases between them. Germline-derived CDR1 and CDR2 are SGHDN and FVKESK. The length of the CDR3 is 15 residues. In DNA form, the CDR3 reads TGTGCCAGCAGCCAAGTGGTCAGCTCTGGAAACACCATATATTTT. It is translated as CASSQVVSSGNTIYF.

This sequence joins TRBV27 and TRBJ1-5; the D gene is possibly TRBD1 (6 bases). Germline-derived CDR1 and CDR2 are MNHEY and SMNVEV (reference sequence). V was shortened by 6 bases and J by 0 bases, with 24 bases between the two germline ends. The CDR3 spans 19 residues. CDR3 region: CASSPSGGGLGNSNQPQHF. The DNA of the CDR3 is TGTGCCAGCAGCCCGTCGGGAGGGGGTCTGGGGAATAGCAATCAGCCCCAGCATTTT.

CDR3 in DNA: TGTGCCTGGAGGGACAGGGGGCTTCCCTCGTACGAGCAGTACTTC. The encoded protein is CAWRDRGLPSYEQYF. The rearrangement uses TRBV30 and TRBJ2-7; 11 nucleotides agree with TRBD1. V dropped 3 bases and J dropped 4; count of bases not matched to a gene: 8. This CDR3 is built from 15 residues. Germline lookup yields CDR1 GTSNPN and CDR2 SVGIG (reference sequence).

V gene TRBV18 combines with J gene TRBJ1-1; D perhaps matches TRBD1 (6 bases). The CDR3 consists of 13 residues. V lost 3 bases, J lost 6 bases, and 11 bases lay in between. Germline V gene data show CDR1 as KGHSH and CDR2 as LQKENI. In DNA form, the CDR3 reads TGTGCCAGCTCACCGAAAAAGGGGGCTGAAGCTTTCTTT. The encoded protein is CASSPKKGAEAFF.

CDR3 in DNA: TGTGCCAGCAGCCAACCTAGCGGGAGGGTAACTAGCACAGATACGCAGTATTTT. Its protein is CASSQPSGRVTSTDTQYF. The chain recombines TRBV3-1 (or the pseudogene TRBV3-2) with TRBJ2-3, with 12 positions matching TRBD2. After removal of 2 bases from V and 0 bases from J, the junction contained 6 bases not matched to a gene. Germline V gene sequence: CDR1 LGHDT, CDR2 YNNKEL (reference sequence). The CDR3 sequence is 18 residues long.

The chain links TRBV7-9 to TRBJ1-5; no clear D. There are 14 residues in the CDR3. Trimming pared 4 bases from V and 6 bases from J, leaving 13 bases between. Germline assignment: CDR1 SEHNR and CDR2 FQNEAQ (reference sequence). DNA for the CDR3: TGTGCCAGCAGCTCTTCTGGGGAGCCTCAGCCCCAGCATTTT. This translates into CASSSSGEPQPQHF. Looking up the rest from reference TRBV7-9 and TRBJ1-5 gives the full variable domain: DTGVSQNPRHKITKRGQNVTFRCDPISEHNRLYWYRQTLGQGPEFLTYFQNEAQLEKSRLLSDRFSAERPKGSFSTLEIQRTEQGDSAMYLCASSSSGEPQPQHFGDGTRLSIL.

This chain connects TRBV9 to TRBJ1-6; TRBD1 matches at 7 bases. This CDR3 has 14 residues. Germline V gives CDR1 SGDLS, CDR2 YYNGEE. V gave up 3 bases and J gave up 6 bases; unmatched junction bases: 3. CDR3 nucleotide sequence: TGTGCCAGCAGCGCAGGGACAGCTAATTCACCCCTCCACTTT. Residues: CASSAGTANSPLHF.

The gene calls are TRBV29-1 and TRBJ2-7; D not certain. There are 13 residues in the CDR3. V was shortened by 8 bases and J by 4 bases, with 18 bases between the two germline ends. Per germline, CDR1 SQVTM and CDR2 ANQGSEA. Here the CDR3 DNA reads TGCAGCCTAATTTTGTCCGACGGGTACGAGCAGTACTTC. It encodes CSLILSDGYEQYF.

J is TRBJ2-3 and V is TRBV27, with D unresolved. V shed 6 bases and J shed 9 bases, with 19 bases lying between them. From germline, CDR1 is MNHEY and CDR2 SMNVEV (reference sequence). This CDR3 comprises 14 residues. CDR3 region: CASSFTSERTTQYF. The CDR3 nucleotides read TGTGCCAGCAGCTTTACGTCGGAGCGAACAACGCAGTATTTT.

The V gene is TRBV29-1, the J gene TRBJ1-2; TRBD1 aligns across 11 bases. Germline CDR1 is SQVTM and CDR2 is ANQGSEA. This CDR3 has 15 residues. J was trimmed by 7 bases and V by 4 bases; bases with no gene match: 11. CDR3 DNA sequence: TGCAGCGTTGGGGGGACAGGGGGACGAACTAGTGGCTACACCTTC. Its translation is CSVGGTGGRTSGYTF.

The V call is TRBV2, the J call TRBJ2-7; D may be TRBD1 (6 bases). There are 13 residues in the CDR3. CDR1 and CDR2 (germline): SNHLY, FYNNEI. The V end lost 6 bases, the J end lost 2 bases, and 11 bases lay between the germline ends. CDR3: CASSRDIAYEQYF. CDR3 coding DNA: TGTGCCAGCAGCCGGGACATTGCCTACGAGCAGTACTTC.

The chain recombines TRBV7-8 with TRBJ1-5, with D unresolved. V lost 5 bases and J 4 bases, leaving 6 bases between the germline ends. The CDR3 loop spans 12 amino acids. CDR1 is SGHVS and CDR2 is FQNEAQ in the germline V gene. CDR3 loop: CASSKINQPQHF. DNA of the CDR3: TGTGCCAGCAGCAAAATAAATCAGCCCCAGCATTTT.

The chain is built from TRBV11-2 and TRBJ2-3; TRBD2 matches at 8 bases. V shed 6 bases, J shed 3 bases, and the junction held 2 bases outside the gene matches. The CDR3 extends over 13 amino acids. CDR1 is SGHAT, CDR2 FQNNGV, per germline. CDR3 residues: CASRPGGTDTQYF. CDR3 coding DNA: TGTGCCAGCAGGCCGGGAGGGACAGATACGCAGTATTTT. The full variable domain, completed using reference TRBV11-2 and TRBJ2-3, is EAGVAQSPRYKIIEKRQSVAFWCNPISGHATLYWYQQILGQGPKLLIQFQNNGVVDDSQLPKDRFSAERLKGVDSTLKIQPAKLEDSAVYLCASRPGGTDTQYFGPGTRLTVL.

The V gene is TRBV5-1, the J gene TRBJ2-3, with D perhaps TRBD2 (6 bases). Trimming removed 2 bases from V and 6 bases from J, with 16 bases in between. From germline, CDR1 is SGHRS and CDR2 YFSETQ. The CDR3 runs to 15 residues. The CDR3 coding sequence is TGCGCCAGCAGCTTAACACTAGCCAGAACGGATACGCAGTATTTT. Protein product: CASSLTLARTDTQYF.

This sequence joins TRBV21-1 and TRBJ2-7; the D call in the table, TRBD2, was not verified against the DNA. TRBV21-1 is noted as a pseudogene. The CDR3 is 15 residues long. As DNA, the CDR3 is TGTGCCAGCAGCTTGGAGAAGCGGGAGAAATACGAGCAGTACTTC. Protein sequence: CASSLEKREKYEQYF.

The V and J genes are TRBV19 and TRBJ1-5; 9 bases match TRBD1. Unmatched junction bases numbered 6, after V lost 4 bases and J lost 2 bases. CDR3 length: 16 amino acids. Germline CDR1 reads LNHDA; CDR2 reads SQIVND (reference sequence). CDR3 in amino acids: CASSRVRDRGNQPQHF. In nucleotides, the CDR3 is TGTGCCAGTAGTAGGGTAAGGGACAGGGGCAATCAGCCCCAGCATTTT.

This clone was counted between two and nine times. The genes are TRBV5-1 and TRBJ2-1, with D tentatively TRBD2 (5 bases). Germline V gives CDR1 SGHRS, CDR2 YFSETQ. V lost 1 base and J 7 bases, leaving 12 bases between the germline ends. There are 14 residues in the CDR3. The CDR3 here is CASSLSGSGNEQFF. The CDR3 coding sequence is TGCGCCAGCAGCTTGAGTGGGAGTGGAAATGAGCAGTTCTTC.

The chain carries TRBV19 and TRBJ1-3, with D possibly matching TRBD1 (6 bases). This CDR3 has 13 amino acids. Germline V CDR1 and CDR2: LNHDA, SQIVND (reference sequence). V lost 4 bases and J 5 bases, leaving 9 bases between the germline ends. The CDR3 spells CASSTGVRNTIYF. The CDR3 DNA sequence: TGTGCCAGTAGTACAGGGGTTCGAAACACCATATATTTT.

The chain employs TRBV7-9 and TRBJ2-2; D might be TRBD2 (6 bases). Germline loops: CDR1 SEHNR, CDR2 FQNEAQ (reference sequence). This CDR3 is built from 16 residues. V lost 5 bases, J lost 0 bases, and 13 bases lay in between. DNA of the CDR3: TGTGCCAGCAGCACACGGACTAAGGCGAACACCGGGGAGCTGTTTTTT. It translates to CASSTRTKANTGELFF. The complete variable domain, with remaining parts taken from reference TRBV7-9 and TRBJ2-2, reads DTGVSQNPRHKITKRGQNVTFRCDPISEHNRLYWYRQTLGQGPEFLTYFQNEAQLEKSRLLSDRFSAERPKGSFSTLEIQRTEQGDSAMYLCASSTRTKANTGELFFGEGSRLTVL.

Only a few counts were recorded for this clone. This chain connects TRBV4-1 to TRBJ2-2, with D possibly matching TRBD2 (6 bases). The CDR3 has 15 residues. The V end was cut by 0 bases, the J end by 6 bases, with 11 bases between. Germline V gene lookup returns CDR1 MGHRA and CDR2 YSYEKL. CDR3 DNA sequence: TGCGCCAGCAGCCAAGAGGAGGGTTTGGCCGGGGAGCTGTTTTTT. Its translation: CASSQEEGLAGELFF.

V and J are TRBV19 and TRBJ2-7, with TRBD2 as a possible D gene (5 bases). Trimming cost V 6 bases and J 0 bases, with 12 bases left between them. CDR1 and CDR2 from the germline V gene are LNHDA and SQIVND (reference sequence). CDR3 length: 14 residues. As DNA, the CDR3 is TGTGCCAGTAGGGAGCGGAGAAGCTCCTACGAGCAGTACTTC. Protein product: CASRERRSSYEQYF. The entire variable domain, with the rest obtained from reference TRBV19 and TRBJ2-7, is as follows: DGGITQSPKYLFRKEGQNVTLSCEQNLNHDAMYWYRQDPGQGLRLIYYSQIVNDFQKGDIAEGYSVSREKKESFPLTVTSAQKNPTAFYLCASRERRSSYEQYFGPGTRLTVT.

CDR3 sequence: CASSIPGLNTEAFF. CDR3 nucleotide sequence: TGTGCCAGTAGTATTCCAGGGTTGAACACTGAAGCTTTCTTT. The chain employs TRBV19 and TRBJ1-1; the D gene is possibly TRBD1 (5 bases). Between the trimmed V and J ends, which lost 3 bases and 0 bases, there was a span of 8 bases. CDR1 is LNHDA, CDR2 SQIVND, per germline (reference sequence). This CDR3 spans 14 amino acids.

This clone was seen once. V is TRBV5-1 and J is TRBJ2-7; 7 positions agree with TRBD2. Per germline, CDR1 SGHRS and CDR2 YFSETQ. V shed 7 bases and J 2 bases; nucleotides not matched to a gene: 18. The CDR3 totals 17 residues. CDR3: CASARALSSGLAYEQYF. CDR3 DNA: TGCGCCAGCGCTCGAGCCCTTTCTAGCGGTTTGGCCTACGAGCAGTACTTC.